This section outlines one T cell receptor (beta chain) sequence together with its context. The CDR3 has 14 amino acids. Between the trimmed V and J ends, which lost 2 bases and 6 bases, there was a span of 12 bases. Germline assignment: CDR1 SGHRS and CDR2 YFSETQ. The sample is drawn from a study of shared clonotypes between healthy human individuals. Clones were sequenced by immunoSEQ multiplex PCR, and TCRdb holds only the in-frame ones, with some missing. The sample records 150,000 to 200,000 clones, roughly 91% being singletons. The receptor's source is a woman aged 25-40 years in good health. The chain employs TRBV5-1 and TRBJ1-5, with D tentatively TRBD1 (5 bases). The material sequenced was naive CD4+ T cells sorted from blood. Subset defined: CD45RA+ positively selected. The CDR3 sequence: CASSLTADSQPQHF. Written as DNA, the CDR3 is TGCGCCAGCAGCTTAACTGCCGACAGTCAGCCCCAGCATTTT.